This TCR beta chain was identified in a study of cytomegalovirus exposure and HLA in healthy donors. Deletions cut 5 bases from V and 5 bases from J, with 10 bases between. CDR1 is SGHTA and CDR2 is FQGNSA in the germline V gene. The CDR3 totals 13 residues. Use of 60 Vbeta and 13 Jbeta primers characterized the PCR. TCRdb's table, derived via immunoSEQ multiplex PCR, lists solely in-frame clones and lacks some. The listing contains roughly 39,000 clones. Study-wide results and caveats: Within an earlier analysis, most TCR beta V segments proved productive either about 87% or about 30% of the time. Overall, under 200 TCR beta chains were annotated as cytomegalovirus-associated. A later analysis found common viral pathogens apparently linked to several of the most significant clusters.

As regards this clone: Its antigen is currently unknown.

This TCR was recovered from a woman in her 30s in good health and CMV-seropositive. The sequenced sample consisted of PBMCs. The rearrangement joins TRBV7-2 to TRBJ1-5, with no clear D. The CDR3 protein is CASSRDTDQPQHF. DNA for the CDR3: TGTGCCAGCAGCCGTGACACCGATCAGCCCCAGCATTTT.